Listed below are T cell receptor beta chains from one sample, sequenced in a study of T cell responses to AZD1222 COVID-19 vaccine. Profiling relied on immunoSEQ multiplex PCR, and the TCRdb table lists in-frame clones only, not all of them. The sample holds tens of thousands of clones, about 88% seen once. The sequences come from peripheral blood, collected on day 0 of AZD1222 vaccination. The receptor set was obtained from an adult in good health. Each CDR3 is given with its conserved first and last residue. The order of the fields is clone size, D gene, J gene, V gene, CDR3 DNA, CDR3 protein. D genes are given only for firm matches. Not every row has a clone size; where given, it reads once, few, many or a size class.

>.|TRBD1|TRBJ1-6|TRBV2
TGTGCCAGCAGGGGGGACAGGCCCGCAAATTCACCCCTCCACTTT
CASRGDRPANSPLHF
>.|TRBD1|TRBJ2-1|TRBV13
TGTGCCAGCAGCTCCTCCGGACAGGGGGCAAATGAGCAGTTCTTC
CASSSSGQGANEQFF
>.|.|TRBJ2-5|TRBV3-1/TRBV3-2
TGTGCCAGCAGCCAAGAAGTACAAGAGACCCAGTACTTC
CASSQEVQETQYF
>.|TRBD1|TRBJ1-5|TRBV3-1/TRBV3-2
TGTGCCAGCAGCCAGGGGACAGGGAACGAGCCGCCCCAGCATTTT
CASSQGTGNEPPQHF
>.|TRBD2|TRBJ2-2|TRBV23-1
TGCGCCAGCAGTCCCGGGACTAGCGAGGACACCGGGGAGCTGTTTTTT
CASSPGTSEDTGELFF
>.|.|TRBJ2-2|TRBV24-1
TGTGCCACCAGTGGTAGCCGAGGCACCGGGGAGCTGTTTTTT
CATSGSRGTGELFF
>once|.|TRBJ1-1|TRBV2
TGTGCCAGCAGTGGGGGGGACTCCACTGAAGCTTTCTTT
CASSGGDSTEAFF
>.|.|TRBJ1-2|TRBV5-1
TGCGCCAGCAGCCCCTACCCAAAGAACTATGGCTACACCTTC
CASSPYPKNYGYTF
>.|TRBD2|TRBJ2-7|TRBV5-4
TGTGCCAGCAGCTTCGGGACTAGCGTCTACGAGCAGTACTTC
CASSFGTSVYEQYF
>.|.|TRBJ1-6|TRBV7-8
TGTGCCAGCAGCTTAGATAGCTCCTATAATTCACCCCTCCACTTT
CASSLDSSYNSPLHF
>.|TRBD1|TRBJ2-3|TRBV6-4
TGTGCCAGCAGTGACGGGACAGGGGGCACAGATACGCAGTATTTT
CASSDGTGGTDTQYF
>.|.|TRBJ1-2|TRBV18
TGTGCCAGCTCACCTCCAGGGGTTGGCTATGGCTACACCTTC
CASSPPGVGYGYTF
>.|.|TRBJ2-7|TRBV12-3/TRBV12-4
TGTGCCAGCAGCTATGGTAACTACGAGCAGTACTTC
CASSYGNYEQYF
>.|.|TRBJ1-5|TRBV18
TGTGCCAGCTCACCTCAAAGAACAGGGAGCAATCAGCCCCAGCATTTT
CASSPQRTGSNQPQHF
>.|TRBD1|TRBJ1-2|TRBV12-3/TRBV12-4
TGTGCCAGCAGTTTAGTAGGGGGCGTGGGCTACACCTTC
CASSLVGGVGYTF
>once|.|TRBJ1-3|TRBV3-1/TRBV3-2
TGTGCCAGCAGCCATTCTCCTCCAGGAAACACCATATATTTT
CASSHSPPGNTIYF
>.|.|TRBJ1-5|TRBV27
TGTGCCAGCAAAAGTCAGGGGATTGGTCAGCCCCAGCATTTT
CASKSQGIGQPQHF
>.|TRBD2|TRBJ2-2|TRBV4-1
TGCGCCAGCAGCCAAGATTGGGCTAGCGGGGTCAGGACCGGGGAGCTGTTTTTT
CASSQDWASGVRTGELFF
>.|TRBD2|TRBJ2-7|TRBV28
TGTGCCAGCTCGGGGACTAGCGCTAGTTACGAGCAGTACTTC
CASSGTSASYEQYF
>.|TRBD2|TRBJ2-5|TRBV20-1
TGCAGTGCTAGTGGGGGACTAGCGGGAGAGACCCAGTACTTC
CSASGGLAGETQYF
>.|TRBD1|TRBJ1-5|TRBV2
TGTGCCAGCAGTGAACGGGACAGGGGTACCAATCAGCCCCAGCATTTT
CASSERDRGTNQPQHF
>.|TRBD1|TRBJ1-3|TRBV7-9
TGTGCCAGCAACGTAGGGGGCTTCTCTGGAAACACCATATATTTT
CASNVGGFSGNTIYF
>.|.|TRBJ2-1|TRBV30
TGTGCCTGGAGTGACTGGTCACGGTACAATGAGCAGTTCTTC
CAWSDWSRYNEQFF
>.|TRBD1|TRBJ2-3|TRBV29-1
TGCAGCGTTTATTGGGGACAGGGAGGAGATACGCAGTATTTT
CSVYWGQGGDTQYF
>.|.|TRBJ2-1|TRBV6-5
TGTGCCAGCAGTTACGGGGGGATCCGAGGGGGCAATGAGCAGTTCTTC
CASSYGGIRGGNEQFF
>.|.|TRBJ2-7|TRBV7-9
TGTGCCAGCAGCTTAGCAGCCAGCTCCTACGAGCAGTACTTC
CASSLAASSYEQYF
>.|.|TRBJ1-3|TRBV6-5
TGTGCCAGCAGTTACGAGAGGATGCCTGGAAACACCATATATTTT
CASSYERMPGNTIYF
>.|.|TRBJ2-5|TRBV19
TGTGCCAGTAGTATAGATCTCGTTGGGGGCTCGCGATGGACCCAGTACTTC
CASSIDLVGGSRWTQYF
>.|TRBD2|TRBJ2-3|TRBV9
TGTGCCAGCAGCGTAGCTACTAGCGGGGGGGCTCTGGATACGCAGTATTTT
CASSVATSGGALDTQYF
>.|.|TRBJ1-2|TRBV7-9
TGTGCCAGCAGCTTAGATGTAGCTACTAACTATGGCTACACCTTC
CASSLDVATNYGYTF
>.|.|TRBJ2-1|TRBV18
TGTGCCAGCTCACCATCGGGATACTACAATGAGCAGTTCTTC
CASSPSGYYNEQFF
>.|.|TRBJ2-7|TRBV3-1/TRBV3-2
TGTGCCAGCAGCCCGACCATTGGAGTTTCGTACGAGCAGTACTTC
CASSPTIGVSYEQYF
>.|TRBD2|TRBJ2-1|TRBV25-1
TGTGCCAGCAGCCAGACGGGGGGAAGGAATGAGCAGTTCTTC
CASSQTGGRNEQFF
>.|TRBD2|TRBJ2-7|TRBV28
TGTGCCAGCAGTCCCTATAGCGGGAGGGTATACGAGCAGTACTTC
CASSPYSGRVYEQYF
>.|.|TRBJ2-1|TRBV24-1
TGTGCCACCAGTGCCACTCGAGCTAGCGCCCCGACCAATGAGCAGTTCTTC
CATSATRASAPTNEQFF
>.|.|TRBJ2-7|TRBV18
TGTGCCAGCTCACCAGACTCGTCCTACGAGCAGTACTTC
CASSPDSSYEQYF
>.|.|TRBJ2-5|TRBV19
TGTGCCAGTAGTGGCAGCCAGCAAGAGACCCAGTACTTC
CASSGSQQETQYF
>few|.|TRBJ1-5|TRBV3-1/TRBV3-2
TGTGCCAGCAGCCCACAAGGAGGGAGACAGCCCCAGCATTTT
CASSPQGGRQPQHF
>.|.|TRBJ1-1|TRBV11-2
TGTGCCAGCAGCTTAGGGGGTTATCTGGGATATGAAGCTTTCTTT
CASSLGGYLGYEAFF
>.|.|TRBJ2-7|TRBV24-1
TGTGCCACCAGTGATTCAACGAAGGACGAGCAGTACTTC
CATSDSTKDEQYF
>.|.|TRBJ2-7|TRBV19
TGTGCCAGTAGGGGTAGTAAAACCGACCCCTACGAGCAGTACTTC
CASRGSKTDPYEQYF
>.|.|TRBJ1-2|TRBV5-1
TGCGCCAGCAGCTTGCCAGGGCAGGGAAAATATGGCTACACCTTC
CASSLPGQGKYGYTF
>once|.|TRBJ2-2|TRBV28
TGTGCCAGCTCGCCTCCTCCCGACACCGGGGAGCTGTTTTTT
CASSPPPDTGELFF
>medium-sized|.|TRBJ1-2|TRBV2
TGTGCCAGCAGTGACGGGTCAGGCTCTGGCTACACCTTC
CASSDGSGSGYTF
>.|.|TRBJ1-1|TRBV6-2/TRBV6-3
TGTGCCAGCAGCAGCCCTTCGGGGGCTCTAACTGAAGCTTTCTTT
CASSSPSGALTEAFF
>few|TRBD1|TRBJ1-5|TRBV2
TGTGCCAGCAGTACCAGACAGGGGAACAATCAGCCCCAGCATTTT
CASSTRQGNNQPQHF
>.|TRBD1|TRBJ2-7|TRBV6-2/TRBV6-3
TGTGCCAGCAGTACGCACAGGGGGTTGACCTACGAGCAGTACTTC
CASSTHRGLTYEQYF
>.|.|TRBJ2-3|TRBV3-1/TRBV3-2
TGTGCCAGCAGCCAAGTTTGGTTTCCGGGAGATACGCAGTATTTT
CASSQVWFPGDTQYF
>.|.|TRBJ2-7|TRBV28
TGTGCCAGCAGTTTTGGAGGAGGGGACTCATTCTACGAGCAGTACTTC
CASSFGGGDSFYEQYF
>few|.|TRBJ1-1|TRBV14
TGTGCCAGCAGCCACACAGGGTTGGGCCGAACCACTGAAGCTTTCTTT
CASSHTGLGRTTEAFF